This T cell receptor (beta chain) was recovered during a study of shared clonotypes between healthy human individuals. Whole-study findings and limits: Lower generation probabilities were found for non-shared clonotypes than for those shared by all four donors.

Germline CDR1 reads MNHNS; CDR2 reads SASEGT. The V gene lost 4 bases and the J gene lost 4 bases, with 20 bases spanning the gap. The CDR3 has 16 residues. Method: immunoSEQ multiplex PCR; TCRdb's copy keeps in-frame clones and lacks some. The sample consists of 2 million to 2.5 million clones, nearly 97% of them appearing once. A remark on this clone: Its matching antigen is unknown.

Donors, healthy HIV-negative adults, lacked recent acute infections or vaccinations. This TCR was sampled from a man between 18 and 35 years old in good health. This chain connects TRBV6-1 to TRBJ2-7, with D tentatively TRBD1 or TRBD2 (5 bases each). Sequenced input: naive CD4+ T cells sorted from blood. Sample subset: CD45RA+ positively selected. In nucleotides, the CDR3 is TGTGCCAGCAGTGGCGTGGCTAAGGGGAGCCCTTACGAGCAGTACTTC. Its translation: CASSGVAKGSPYEQYF.